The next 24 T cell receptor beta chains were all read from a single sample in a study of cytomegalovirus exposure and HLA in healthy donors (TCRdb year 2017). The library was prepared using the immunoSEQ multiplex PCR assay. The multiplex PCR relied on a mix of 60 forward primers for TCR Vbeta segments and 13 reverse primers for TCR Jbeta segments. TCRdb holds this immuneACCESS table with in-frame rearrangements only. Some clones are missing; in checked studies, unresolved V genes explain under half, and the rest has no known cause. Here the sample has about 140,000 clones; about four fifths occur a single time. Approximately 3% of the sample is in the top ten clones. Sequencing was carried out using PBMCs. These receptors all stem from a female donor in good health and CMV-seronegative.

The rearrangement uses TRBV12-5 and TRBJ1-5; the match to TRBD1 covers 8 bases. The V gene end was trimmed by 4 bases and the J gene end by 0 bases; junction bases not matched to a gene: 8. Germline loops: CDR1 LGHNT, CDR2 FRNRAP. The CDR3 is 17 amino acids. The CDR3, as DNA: TGTGCTAGTGGTTCCTCTCAGGGGGCAAGTAGCAATCAGCCCCAGCATTTT. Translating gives CASGSSQGASSNQPQHF.

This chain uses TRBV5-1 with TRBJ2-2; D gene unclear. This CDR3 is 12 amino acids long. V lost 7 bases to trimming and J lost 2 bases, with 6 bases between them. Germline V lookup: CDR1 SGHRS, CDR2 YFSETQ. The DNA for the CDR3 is TGCGCCAGCGCAGAAAACACCGGGGAGCTGTTTTTT. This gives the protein CASAENTGELFF. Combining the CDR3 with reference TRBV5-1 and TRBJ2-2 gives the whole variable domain KAGVTQTPRYLIKTRGQQVTLSCSPISGHRSVSWYQQTPGQGLQFLFEYFSETQRNKGNFPGRFSGRQFSNSRSEMNVSTLELGDSALYLCASAENTGELFFGEGSRLTVL.

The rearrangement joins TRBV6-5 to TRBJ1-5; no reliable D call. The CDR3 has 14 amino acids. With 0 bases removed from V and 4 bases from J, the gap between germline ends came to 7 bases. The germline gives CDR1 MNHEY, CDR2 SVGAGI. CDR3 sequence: CASSYSGVNQPQHF. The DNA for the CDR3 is TGTGCCAGCAGTTACTCCGGAGTTAATCAGCCCCAGCATTTT.

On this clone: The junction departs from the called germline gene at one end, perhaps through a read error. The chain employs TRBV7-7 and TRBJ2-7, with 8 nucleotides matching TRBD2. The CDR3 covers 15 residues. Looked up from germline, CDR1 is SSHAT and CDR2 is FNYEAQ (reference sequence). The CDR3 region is CASSLRKGLGYEQYF. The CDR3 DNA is TGTGCTAGCAGCCTCCGGAAGGGACTAGGATACGAGCAGTACTTC.

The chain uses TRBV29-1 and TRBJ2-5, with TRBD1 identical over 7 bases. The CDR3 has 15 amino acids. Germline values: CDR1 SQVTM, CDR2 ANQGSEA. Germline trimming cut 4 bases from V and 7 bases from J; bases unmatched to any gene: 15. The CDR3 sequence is CSVGPATGREGTQYF. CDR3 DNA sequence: TGCAGCGTTGGTCCAGCGACAGGGAGAGAGGGGACCCAGTACTTC.

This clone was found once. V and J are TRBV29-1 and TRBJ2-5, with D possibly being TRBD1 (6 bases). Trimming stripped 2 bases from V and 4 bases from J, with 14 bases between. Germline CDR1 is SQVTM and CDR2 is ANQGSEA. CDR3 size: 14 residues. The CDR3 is CSVEPIDRLETQYF. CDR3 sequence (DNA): TGCAGCGTTGAACCGATAGACAGGCTAGAGACCCAGTACTTC.

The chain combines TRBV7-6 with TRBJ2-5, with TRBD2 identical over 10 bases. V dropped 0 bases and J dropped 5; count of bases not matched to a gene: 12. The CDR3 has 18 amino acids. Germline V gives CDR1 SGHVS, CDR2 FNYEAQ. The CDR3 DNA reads TGTGCCAGCAGCTTAGCTACAGGGGGAATAGCGGGAGGCGAGACCCAGTACTTC. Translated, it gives CASSLATGGIAGGETQYF.

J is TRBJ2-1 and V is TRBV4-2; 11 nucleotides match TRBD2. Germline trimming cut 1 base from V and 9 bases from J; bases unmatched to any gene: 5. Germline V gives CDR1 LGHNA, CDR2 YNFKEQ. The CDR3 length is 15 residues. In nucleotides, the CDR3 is TGTGCCAGCAGCCAAGTTCTAGCGGGAGGCCCTGAGCAGTTCTTC. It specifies CASSQVLAGGPEQFF.

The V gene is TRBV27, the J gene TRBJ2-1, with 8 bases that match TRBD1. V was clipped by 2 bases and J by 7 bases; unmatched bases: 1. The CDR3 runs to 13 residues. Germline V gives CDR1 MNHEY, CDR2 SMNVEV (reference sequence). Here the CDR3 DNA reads TGTGCCAGCAGTTTAGGACAGGGAAATGAGCAGTTCTTC. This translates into CASSLGQGNEQFF.

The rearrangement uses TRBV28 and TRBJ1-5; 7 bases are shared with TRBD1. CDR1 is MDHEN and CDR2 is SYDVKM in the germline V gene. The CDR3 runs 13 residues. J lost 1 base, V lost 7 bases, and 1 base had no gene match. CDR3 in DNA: TGTGCCAGCAAGACAGGGAGCAATCAGCCCCAGCATTTT. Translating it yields CASKTGSNQPQHF.

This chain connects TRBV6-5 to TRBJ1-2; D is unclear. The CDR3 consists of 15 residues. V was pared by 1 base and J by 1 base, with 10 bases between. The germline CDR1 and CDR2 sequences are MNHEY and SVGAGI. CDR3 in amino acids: CASSYYNTYNYGYTF. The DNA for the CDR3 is TGTGCCAGCAGTTACTATAACACATATAACTATGGCTACACCTTC.

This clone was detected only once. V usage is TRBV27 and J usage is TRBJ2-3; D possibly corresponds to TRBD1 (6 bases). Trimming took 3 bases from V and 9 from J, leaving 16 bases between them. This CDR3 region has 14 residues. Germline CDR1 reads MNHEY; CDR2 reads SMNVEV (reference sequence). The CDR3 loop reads CASSFKTGADTQYF. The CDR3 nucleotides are TGTGCCAGCAGTTTTAAGACAGGCGCGGACACGCAGTATTTT.

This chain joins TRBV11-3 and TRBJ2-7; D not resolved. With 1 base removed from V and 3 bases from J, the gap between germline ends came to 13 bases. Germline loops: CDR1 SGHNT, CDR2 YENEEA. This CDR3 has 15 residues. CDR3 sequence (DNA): TGTGCCAGCAGCTTAGGCCGTTCTTCACTCTACGAGCAGTACTTC. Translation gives CASSLGRSSLYEQYF.

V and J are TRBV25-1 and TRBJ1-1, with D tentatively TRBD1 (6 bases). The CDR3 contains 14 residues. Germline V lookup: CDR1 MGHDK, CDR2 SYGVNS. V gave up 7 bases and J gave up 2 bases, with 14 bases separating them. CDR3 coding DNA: TGTGCCAGCAACGGGGGGCTATCTAACACTGAAGCTTTCTTT. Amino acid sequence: CASNGGLSNTEAFF.

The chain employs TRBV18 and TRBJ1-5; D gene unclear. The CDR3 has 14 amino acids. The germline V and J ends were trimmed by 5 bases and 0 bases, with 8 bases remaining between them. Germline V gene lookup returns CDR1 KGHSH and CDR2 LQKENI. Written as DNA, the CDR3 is TGTGCCAGCTCATCCTTTTATAGCAATCAGCCCCAGCATTTT. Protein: CASSSFYSNQPQHF.

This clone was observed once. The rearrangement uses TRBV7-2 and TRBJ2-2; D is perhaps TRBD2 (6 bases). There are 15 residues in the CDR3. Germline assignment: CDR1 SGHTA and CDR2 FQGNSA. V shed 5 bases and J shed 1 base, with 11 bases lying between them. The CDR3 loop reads CASSRDGGNTGELFF. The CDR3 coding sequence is TGTGCCAGCAGCCGGGACGGGGGGAACACCGGGGAGCTGTTTTTT.

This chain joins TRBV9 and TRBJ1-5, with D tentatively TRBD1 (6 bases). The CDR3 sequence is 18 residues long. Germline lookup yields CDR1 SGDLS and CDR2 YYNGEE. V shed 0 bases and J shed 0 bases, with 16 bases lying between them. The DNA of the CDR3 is TGTGCCAGCAGCGTAGCGATGATGGACAGAGATAGCAATCAGCCCCAGCATTTT. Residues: CASSVAMMDRDSNQPQHF.

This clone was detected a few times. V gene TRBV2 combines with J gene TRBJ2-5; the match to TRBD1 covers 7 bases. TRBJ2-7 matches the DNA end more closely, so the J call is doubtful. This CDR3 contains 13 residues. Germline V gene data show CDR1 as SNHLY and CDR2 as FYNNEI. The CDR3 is CASRGDSIHEQYF. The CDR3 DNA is TGTGCCAGCAGGGGGGACAGCATACACGAGCAGTACTTC.

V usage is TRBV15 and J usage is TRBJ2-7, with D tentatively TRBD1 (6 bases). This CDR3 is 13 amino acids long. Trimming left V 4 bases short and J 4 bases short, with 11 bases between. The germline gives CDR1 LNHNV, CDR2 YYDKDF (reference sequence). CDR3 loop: CATSTNQGYEQYF. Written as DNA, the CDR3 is TGTGCCACCAGCACAAATCAGGGGTACGAGCAGTACTTC.

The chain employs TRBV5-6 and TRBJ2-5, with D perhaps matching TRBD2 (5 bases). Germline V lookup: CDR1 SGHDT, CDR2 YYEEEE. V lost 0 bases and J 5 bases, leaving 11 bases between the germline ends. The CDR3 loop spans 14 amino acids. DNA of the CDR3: TGTGCCAGCAGCTTGGCCGGGGTCTTCGAGACCCAGTACTTC. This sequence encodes CASSLAGVFETQYF. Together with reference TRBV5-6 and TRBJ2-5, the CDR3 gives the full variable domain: DAGVTQSPTHLIKTRGQQVTLRCSPKSGHDTVSWYQQALGQGPQFIFQYYEEEERQRGNFPDRFSGHQFPNYSSELNVNALLLGDSALYLCASSLAGVFETQYFGPGTRLLVL.

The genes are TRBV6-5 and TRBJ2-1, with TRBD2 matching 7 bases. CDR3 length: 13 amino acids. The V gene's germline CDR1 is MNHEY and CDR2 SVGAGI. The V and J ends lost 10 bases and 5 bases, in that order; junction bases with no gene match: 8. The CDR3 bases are TGTGCCACCTCCCGGGGAGGGCACAATGAGCAGTTCTTC. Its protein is CATSRGGHNEQFF.

The CDR3 DNA sequence: TGTGCCAGCAGCTCCGAGGGCTTTAGCTCCTACGAGCAGTACTTC. As protein: CASSSEGFSSYEQYF. J is TRBJ2-7 and V is TRBV7-2; D is perhaps TRBD2 (5 bases). The CDR3 is made up of 15 amino acids. CDR1 SGHTA and CDR2 FQGNSA come from the germline V gene. The ends were cut back, 4 bases at V and 0 bases at J, with 13 bases in the middle.

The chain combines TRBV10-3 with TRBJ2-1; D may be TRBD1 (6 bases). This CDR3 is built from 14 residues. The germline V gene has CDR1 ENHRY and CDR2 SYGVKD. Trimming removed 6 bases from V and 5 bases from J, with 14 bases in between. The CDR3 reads CAISRDTGDNEQFF. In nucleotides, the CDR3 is TGTGCCATCAGCAGGGACACGGGTGACAATGAGCAGTTCTTC.

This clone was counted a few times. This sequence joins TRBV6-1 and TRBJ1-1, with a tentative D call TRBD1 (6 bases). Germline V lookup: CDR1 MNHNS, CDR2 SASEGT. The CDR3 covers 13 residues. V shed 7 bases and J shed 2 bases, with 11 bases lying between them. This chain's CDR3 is CASTRGANTEAFF. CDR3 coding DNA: TGTGCCAGCACCCGGGGGGCCAACACTGAAGCTTTCTTT.